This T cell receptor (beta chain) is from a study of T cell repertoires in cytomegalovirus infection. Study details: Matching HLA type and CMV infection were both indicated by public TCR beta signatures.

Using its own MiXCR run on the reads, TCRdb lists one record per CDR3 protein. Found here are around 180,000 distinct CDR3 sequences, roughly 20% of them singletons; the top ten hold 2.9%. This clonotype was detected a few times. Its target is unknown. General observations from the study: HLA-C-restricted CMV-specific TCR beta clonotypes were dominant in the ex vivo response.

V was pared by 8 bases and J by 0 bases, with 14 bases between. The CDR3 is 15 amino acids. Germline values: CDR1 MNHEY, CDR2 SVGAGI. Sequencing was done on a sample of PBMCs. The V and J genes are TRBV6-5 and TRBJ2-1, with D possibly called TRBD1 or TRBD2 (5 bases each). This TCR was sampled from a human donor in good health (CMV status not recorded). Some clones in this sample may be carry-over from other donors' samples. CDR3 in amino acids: CASGRSGGSYNEQFF. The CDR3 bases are TGTGCCAGCGGGAGAAGTGGGGGCTCCTACAATGAGCAGTTCTTC.